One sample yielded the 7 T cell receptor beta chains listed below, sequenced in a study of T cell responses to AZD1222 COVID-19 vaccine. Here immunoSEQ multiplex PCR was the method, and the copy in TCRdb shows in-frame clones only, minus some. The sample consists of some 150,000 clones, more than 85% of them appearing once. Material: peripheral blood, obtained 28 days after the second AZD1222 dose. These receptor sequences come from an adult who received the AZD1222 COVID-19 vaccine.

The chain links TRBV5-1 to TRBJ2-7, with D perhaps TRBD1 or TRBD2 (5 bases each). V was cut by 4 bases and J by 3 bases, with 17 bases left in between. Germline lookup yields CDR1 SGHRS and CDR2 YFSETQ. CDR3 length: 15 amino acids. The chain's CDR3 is CASSEAGTEYYEQYF. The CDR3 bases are TGCGCCAGCAGCGAAGCCGGGACCGAGTACTACGAGCAGTACTTC.

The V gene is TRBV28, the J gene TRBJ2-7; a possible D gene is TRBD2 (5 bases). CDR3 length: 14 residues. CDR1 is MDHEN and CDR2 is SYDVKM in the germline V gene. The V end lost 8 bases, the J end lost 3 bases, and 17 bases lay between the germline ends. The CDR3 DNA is TGTGCCAGCGGACCGAGCGGACCCGGCTACGAGCAGTACTTC. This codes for CASGPSGPGYEQYF.

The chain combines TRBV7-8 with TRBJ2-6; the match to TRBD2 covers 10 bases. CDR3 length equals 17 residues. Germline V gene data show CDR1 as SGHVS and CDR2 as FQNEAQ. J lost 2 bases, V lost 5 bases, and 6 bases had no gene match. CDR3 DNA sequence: TGTGCCAGCAGCCGGAGCGGGAGGGCTGCTGGGGCCAACGTCCTGACTTTC. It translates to CASSRSGRAAGANVLTF.

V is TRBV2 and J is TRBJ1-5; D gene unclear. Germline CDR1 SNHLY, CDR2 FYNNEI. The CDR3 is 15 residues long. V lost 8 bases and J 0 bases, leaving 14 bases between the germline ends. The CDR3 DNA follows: TGTGCCAGCGCACCCCGGAGGGATAGCAATCAGCCCCAGCATTTT. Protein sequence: CASAPRRDSNQPQHF.

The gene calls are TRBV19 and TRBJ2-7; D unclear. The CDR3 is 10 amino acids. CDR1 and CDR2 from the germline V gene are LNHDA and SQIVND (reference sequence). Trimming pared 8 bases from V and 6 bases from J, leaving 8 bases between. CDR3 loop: CASLHSEQYF. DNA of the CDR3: TGTGCCAGTCTCCATTCCGAGCAGTACTTC.

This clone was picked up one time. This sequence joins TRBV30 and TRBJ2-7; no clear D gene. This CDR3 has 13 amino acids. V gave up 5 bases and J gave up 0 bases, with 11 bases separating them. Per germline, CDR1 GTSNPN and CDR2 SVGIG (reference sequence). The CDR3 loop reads CAWEGDNSYEQYF. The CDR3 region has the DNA TGTGCCTGGGAAGGTGACAACTCCTACGAGCAGTACTTC.

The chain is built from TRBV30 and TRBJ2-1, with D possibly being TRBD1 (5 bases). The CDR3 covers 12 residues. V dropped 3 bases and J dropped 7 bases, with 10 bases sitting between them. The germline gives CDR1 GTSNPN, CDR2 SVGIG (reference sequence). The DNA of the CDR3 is TGTGCCTGGAGCGACGACAGAAATGAGCAGTTCTTC. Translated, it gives CAWSDDRNEQFF.